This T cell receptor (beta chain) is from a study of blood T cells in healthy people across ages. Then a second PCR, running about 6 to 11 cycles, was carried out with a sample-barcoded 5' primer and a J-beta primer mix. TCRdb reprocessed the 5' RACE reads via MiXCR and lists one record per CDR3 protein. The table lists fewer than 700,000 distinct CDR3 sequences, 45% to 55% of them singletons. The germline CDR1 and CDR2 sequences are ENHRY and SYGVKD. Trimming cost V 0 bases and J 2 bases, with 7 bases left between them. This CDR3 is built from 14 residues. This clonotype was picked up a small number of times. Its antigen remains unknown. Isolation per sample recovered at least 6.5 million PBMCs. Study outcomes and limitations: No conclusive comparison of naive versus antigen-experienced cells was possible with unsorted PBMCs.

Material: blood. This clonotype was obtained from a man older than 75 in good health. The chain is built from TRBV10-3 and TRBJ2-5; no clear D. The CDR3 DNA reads TGTGCCATCAGTGAGTCGAGGCTACAAGAGACCCAGTACTTC. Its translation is CAISESRLQETQYF.